The 21 T cell receptor beta chains below were found in one sample sequenced in a study of blood T cell repertoires in COVID-19. The method was immunoSEQ multiplex PCR; TCRdb's version includes in-frame clones alone and lacks a portion of them. Here the sample spans approximately 240,000 clones, less than 90% being singletons. The sample was PBMCs or T cells enriched from blood (not recorded which). The receptors come from a woman aged 45 to 65 in a cohort exposed to, infected with or recovered from COVID-19 (not recorded which).

V and J are TRBV7-2 and TRBJ1-1, with D perhaps matching TRBD1 (5 bases). V lost 6 bases and J lost 0, with 8 bases in between. Germline V gene sequence: CDR1 SGHTA, CDR2 FQGNSA. The CDR3 is made up of 13 amino acids. CDR3 in amino acids: CASRTGVNTEAFF. As DNA, the CDR3 is TGTGCCAGCAGGACGGGGGTGAACACTGAAGCTTTCTTT.

This clone was recorded only once. The chain uses TRBV5-1 and TRBJ1-3; possibly TRBD1 for D (6 bases). The CDR3 sequence is 15 residues long. Germline V gene lookup returns CDR1 SGHRS and CDR2 YFSETQ. The germline V and J ends were trimmed by 4 bases and 0 bases, with 11 bases remaining between them. CDR3 DNA: TGCGCCAGCAGCCCACAGGGCTACTCTGGAAACACCATATATTTT. It encodes CASSPQGYSGNTIYF.

The rearrangement links TRBV3-1 (or the pseudogene TRBV3-2) to TRBJ1-2, with D unclear. The ends were cut back, 1 base at V and 3 bases at J, with 9 bases in the middle. Looked up from germline, CDR1 is LGHDT and CDR2 is YNNKEL (reference sequence). This CDR3 comprises 14 residues. CDR3 nucleotide sequence: TGTGCCAGCAGCCAAGGGGCAGGTGACTATGGCTACACCTTC. Amino acids: CASSQGAGDYGYTF.

This rearrangement joins TRBV30 to TRBJ1-1; 7 bases fit TRBD1. Germline-derived CDR1 and CDR2 are GTSNPN and SVGIG (reference sequence). After removal of 1 base from V and 6 bases from J, the junction contained 8 bases not matched to a gene. The CDR3 consists of 14 residues. CDR3 DNA: TGTGCCTGGAGTGCGGGACAGCCCCCCGCTGAAGCTTTCTTT. Translation gives CAWSAGQPPAEAFF.

There are a few counts of this clone. V gene TRBV30 combines with J gene TRBJ1-2, with no clear D. CDR1 and CDR2 (germline): GTSNPN, SVGIG (reference sequence). This CDR3 comprises 13 residues. Between the trimmed V and J ends, which lost 5 bases and 7 bases, there was a span of 17 bases. In DNA form, the CDR3 reads TGTGCCTGGGCACATCTAGGATCTTCTGGCTACACCTTC. It translates to CAWAHLGSSGYTF. Drawing the rest from reference TRBV30 and TRBJ1-2, the complete variable domain is SQTIHQWPATLVQPVGSPLSLECTVEGTSNPNLYWYRQAAGRGLQLLFYSVGIGQISSEVPQNLSASRPQDRQFILSSKKLLLSDSGFYLCAWAHLGSSGYTFGSGTRLTVV.

This clone was observed many times. The genes are TRBV10-3 and TRBJ1-1, with D possibly being TRBD1 (5 bases). CDR3 length: 15 residues. Germline CDR1 is ENHRY and CDR2 is SYGVKD. V was cut by 0 bases and J by 4 bases, with 12 bases left in between. This CDR3 reads CAISESGGRGTEAFF. In DNA form, the CDR3 reads TGTGCCATCAGTGAGTCGGGGGGGAGGGGCACTGAAGCTTTCTTT.

V usage is TRBV5-1 and J usage is TRBJ2-3; the match to TRBD1 covers 9 bases. The CDR3 is made up of 17 amino acids. Trimming cost V 1 base and J 5 bases; bases outside gene matches: 11. In germline, CDR1 is SGHRS, CDR2 YFSETQ. The DNA for the CDR3 is TGCGCCAGCAGCTTGACTGGGACAGGGAGTCTATTAGATACGCAGTATTTT. Translating gives CASSLTGTGSLLDTQYF.

The chain employs TRBV3-1 (or the pseudogene TRBV3-2) and TRBJ1-4; the match to TRBD1 covers 9 bases. The trim removed 2 bases at V and 0 bases at J, leaving 4 bases unmatched. Germline V gives CDR1 LGHDT, CDR2 YNNKEL (reference sequence). This CDR3 spans 17 amino acids. The chain's CDR3 is CASSQRTGEATNEKLFF. In DNA form, the CDR3 reads TGTGCCAGCAGCCAAAGGACAGGGGAGGCAACTAATGAAAAACTGTTTTTT.

The chain links TRBV5-1 to TRBJ2-7; D may be TRBD2 (6 bases). Germline assignment: CDR1 SGHRS and CDR2 YFSETQ. The V end was cut by 1 base, the J end by 5 bases, with 10 bases between. The CDR3 runs 13 residues. The CDR3 is CASSLSGENEQYF. The CDR3 DNA is TGCGCCAGCAGCTTGTCGGGGGAGAACGAGCAGTACTTC.

This clone was recorded only once. The chain joins TRBV11-3 to TRBJ1-2; D perhaps matches TRBD1 (5 bases). The CDR3 spans 15 residues. Germline V gene data show CDR1 as SGHNT and CDR2 as YENEEA. Deletions cut 5 bases from V and 13 bases from J, with 26 bases between. The CDR3 DNA sequence: TGTGCCAGCAGCCAAGAGAGCGGGACCAGTTATGGCAGCACCTTC. Translating gives CASSQESGTSYGSTF. Full variable domain (rest looked up from reference TRBV11-3 and TRBJ1-2): EAGVVQSPRYKIIEKKQPVAFWCNPISGHNTLYWYLQNLGQGPELLIRYENEEAVDDSQLPKDRFSAERLKGVDSTLKIQPAELGDSAVYLCASSQESGTSYGSTFGSGTRLTVV.

This clone has just a few counts. V and J are TRBV30 and TRBJ1-5, with TRBD1 matching over 7 bases. Germline V gene data show CDR1 as GTSNPN and CDR2 as SVGIG (reference sequence). After removal of 0 bases from V and 2 bases from J, the junction contained 4 bases not matched to a gene. The CDR3 extends over 15 amino acids. In DNA form, the CDR3 reads TGTGCCTGGAGTGTAGGAGGGACAGGCAATCAGCCCCAGCATTTT. Its protein is CAWSVGGTGNQPQHF.

The CDR3 DNA follows: TGTGCCAGCAGCCAAGATTGGGCGGGGGCGGGCACCGGGGAGCTGTTTTTT. Protein product: CASSQDWAGAGTGELFF. This sequence joins TRBV3-1 (or the pseudogene TRBV3-2) and TRBJ2-2, with D maybe TRBD2 (7 bases). V was shortened by 0 bases and J by 4 bases, with 15 bases between the two germline ends. The V gene's germline CDR1 is LGHDT and CDR2 YNNKEL (reference sequence). The CDR3 totals 17 residues.

The genes are TRBV5-1 and TRBJ2-7; D is possibly TRBD1 (5 bases). The CDR3 is made up of 13 amino acids. Trimming took 1 base from V and 1 from J, leaving 6 bases between them. CDR1 is SGHRS and CDR2 is YFSETQ in the germline V gene. The CDR3 sequence: CASSLQGSYEQYF. For the CDR3, the DNA is TGCGCCAGCAGCTTGCAGGGTTCCTACGAGCAGTACTTC.

V and J are TRBV11-1 and TRBJ1-1; D gene uncertain. CDR1 is SGHAT and CDR2 is FQDESV in the germline V gene (reference sequence). The CDR3 runs to 13 residues. Trimming removed 4 bases at V and 4 bases at J, with 10 bases between. As DNA, the CDR3 is TGTGCCAGCAGCTCTCCGGGGTCCACTGAAGCTTTCTTT. Protein sequence: CASSSPGSTEAFF.

V and J are TRBV4-1 and TRBJ2-3; the D gene is possibly TRBD2 (5 bases). This CDR3 spans 15 amino acids. V gave up 0 bases and J gave up 2 bases, with 9 bases separating them. Germline CDR1 MGHRA, CDR2 YSYEKL. CDR3 residues: CASSQDLAPTDTQYF. CDR3 DNA: TGCGCCAGCAGCCAAGATCTAGCCCCCACAGATACGCAGTATTTT.

The chain combines TRBV18 with TRBJ2-7; 10 bases are shared with TRBD1. The CDR3 contains 15 residues. Germline V CDR1 and CDR2: KGHSH, LQKENI. Trimming took 4 bases from V and 7 from J; bases not matched to a gene: 10. CDR3 loop: CASSQTDRGSEEQYF. The CDR3 DNA reads TGTGCCAGCTCACAAACGGACAGGGGGTCAGAAGAGCAGTACTTC.

DNA of the CDR3: TGTGCCAGCAGCTTACAGGGTTGGGAGACCCAGTACTTC. It translates to CASSLQGWETQYF. The chain uses TRBV11-2 and TRBJ2-5; the D gene is possibly TRBD1 (5 bases). The V end lost 2 bases, the J end lost 5 bases, and 9 bases lay between the germline ends. CDR1 and CDR2 from the germline V gene are SGHAT and FQNNGV. The CDR3 sequence is 13 residues long. Full variable domain (missing parts from reference TRBV11-2 and TRBJ2-5): EAGVAQSPRYKIIEKRQSVAFWCNPISGHATLYWYQQILGQGPKLLIQFQNNGVVDDSQLPKDRFSAERLKGVDSTLKIQPAKLEDSAVYLCASSLQGWETQYFGPGTRLLVL.

The V and J genes are TRBV5-1 and TRBJ2-1, with a tentative D call TRBD2 (6 bases). The V end was cut by 4 bases, the J end by 6 bases, with 17 bases between. This CDR3 is 15 amino acids long. Germline loops: CDR1 SGHRS, CDR2 YFSETQ. The CDR3 coding sequence is TGCGCCAGCAGCGCCGGGACTTCCTCAACCAATGAGCAGTTCTTC. As protein: CASSAGTSSTNEQFF. Using reference TRBV5-1 and TRBJ2-1 for the parts outside the CDR3, the full variable domain is KAGVTQTPRYLIKTRGQQVTLSCSPISGHRSVSWYQQTPGQGLQFLFEYFSETQRNKGNFPGRFSGRQFSNSRSEMNVSTLELGDSALYLCASSAGTSSTNEQFFGPGTRLTVL.

The V and J genes are TRBV25-1 and TRBJ2-5; tentative D call: TRBD2 (6 bases). Trimming cost V 5 bases and J 3 bases, with 10 bases left between them. From germline, CDR1 is MGHDK and CDR2 SYGVNS. CDR3 length equals 13 residues. The CDR3 nucleotides are TGTGCCAGCAGTCAATGGGGGGAAGAGACCCAGTACTTC. This translates into CASSQWGEETQYF.

The chain has TRBV3-1 (or the pseudogene TRBV3-2) and TRBJ1-6; TRBD1 matches at 7 bases. Trimming at V came to 1 base and at J to 7 bases, leaving 4 bases not matched to a gene. This CDR3 comprises 15 residues. Germline V gene sequence: CDR1 LGHDT, CDR2 YNNKEL (reference sequence). The chain's CDR3 is CASSQGWGQNSPLHF. CDR3 nucleotide sequence: TGTGCCAGCAGCCAAGGGTGGGGACAGAATTCACCCCTCCACTTT.

The gene calls are TRBV3-1 (or the pseudogene TRBV3-2) and TRBJ2-2; the D gene is possibly TRBD2 (5 bases). This CDR3 is built from 18 residues. The V gene lost 2 bases and the J gene lost 0 bases, with 16 bases spanning the gap. Germline V gene data show CDR1 as LGHDT and CDR2 as YNNKEL (reference sequence). CDR3 DNA: TGTGCCAGCAGCCAACGGGGTGGTAGAGGAGCGAACACCGGGGAGCTGTTTTTT. Protein sequence: CASSQRGGRGANTGELFF.